Included here is one TCR beta chain sequence, with context. This clonotype was picked up a small number of times. Its specific antigen is unknown. Base qualities are not provided; no much larger clone lies one nucleotide away. TCR cDNA was synthesized by 5'RACE template switching, which introduced a universal primer site and unique molecular identifiers. Priming of cDNA synthesis was performed from both the TCR alpha and TCR beta constant segments. Two PCR steps were used to amplify libraries, with sample barcodes and sequencing adapters being added in the second step. Sequencing of the libraries was done on either Illumina HiSeq 2500 (2x100 bp) or NovaSeq (2x150 bp). Per the original workflow: Demultiplexing of reads and collapsing into UMI consensus sequences were performed with MIGEC, and V(D)J alignment was carried out with MiXCR. Clonotypes responding to the vaccine were identified with edgeR on replicate PBMC samples, with the criteria of FDR below 0.01 and a log2 fold change above 5 up to day 15. CD4 or CD8 identity was assigned to each bulk clonotype according to whether the clonotype was present at higher abundance in the sequenced CD4 repertoire or the sequenced CD8 repertoire. TCRdb took the public reads, trimmed them with fastp at Q25, ran MiXCR for clone calling and kept in-frame beta chains. CDR3 protein sequences are deduplicated, and each keeps its most common genes and DNA. The V and J calls and clone size are TCRdb's, not the authors'. In this sample the table shows 310,000 or so distinct CDR3 sequences, around 6.8% of which occur a single time. Roughly a sixth of the sample belongs to the ten largest clones.

Germline trimming amounts to 6 bases on V and 15 bases on J, with 15 as the count of junction bases outside the gene matches. The germline V gene provides CDR1 SQVTM and CDR2 ANQGSEA. The CDR3 covers 13 residues, taking in both the cysteine and the phenylalanine. The kept DNA is CDR3 alone, 39 bases in frame from the first base. The treatment or condition label here, explained by the study, means: live attenuated yellow fever vaccine strain. At each blood-draw timepoint, two biological replicates of bulk PBMCs were obtained. A standard Ficoll-Paque protocol was used to isolate PBMCs from peripheral blood. TriZol was used to extract RNA from bulk PBMCs, CD4 and CD8 fractions, and dextramer-positive and dextramer-negative fractions. These data originate in a study of T cells after yellow fever vaccination (dated by TCRdb to between 2017 and 2020). Regarding the research as a whole: The SMART-Seq v4 Ultra Low Input RNA kit was used to prepare libraries from fractions with low cell numbers. To follow T-cell clones before and after primary and booster YFV17D yellow fever vaccination, bulk TCR alpha and beta repertoires were sequenced over time. Two healthy male donors, one aged 18 to 29 and one aged 30 to 40 years, made up the cohort. Blood samples were taken at several timepoints before and after primary and secondary immunization, and bulk PBMC replicates and cell subsets were isolated.

What the study reported, not specific to this receptor: The secondary T-cell response was found to be weaker but faster than the primary response, with a peak reached on day 5 rather than on day 15. A small share of clonotypes was detected in both CD4 and CD8 compartments, with the overlap likely arising from convergent recombination. Computational filtering was required because FACS-sorted repertoires could contain abundant contaminating clonotypes from the bulk population. After the booster, most of the clones that had expanded following primary vaccination were detected again (96% of CD4 and roughly 90% of CD8), which suggests that memory was broadly maintained. Because the study included only two donors, the extent to which the findings can be generalized is limited.

This sample comprised PBMCs, obtained around 45 days after the first yellow fever vaccination. The chain is assembled from TRBV29-1 and TRBJ2-4, with 9 central nucleotides matching TRBD1. The sequence came from a man younger than 35 who received the YFV17D yellow fever vaccine. DNA sequence: TGCAGCGTCGATAACGGGTGGGACAGGGAGCGGTACTTC. Its product reads: CSVDNGWDRERYF.